The T cell receptor (beta chain) under discussion was sequenced for a study of regulatory T cells in long-lasting Graves disease. Time point described: newly diagnosed GD, antithyroid drugs for less than 3 months. TCR sequences were obtained from RNA taken from PBMCs. Broader study findings: The study examined only peripheral blood, not thyroid tissue. Persistent cases of Graves' showed reduced TCR diversity relative to newly diagnosed patients.

A word on this clonotype: Antigen specificity is unknown.

CDR3 length equals 14 residues. Germline V gene sequence: CDR1 DFQATT, CDR2 SNEGSKA (reference sequence). V was cut by 5 bases and J by 6 bases, with 20 bases left in between. Arm-PCR of CDR3 regions and iRepertoire HTBI primers were the basis on which TCR beta libraries were built. As processed by the authors: Overall, samples carried roughly 60 TRBV and some 15 TRBJ segments. TCRdb recomputed calls from the multiplex PCR reads with MiXCR, one row per CDR3 protein. Here the V and J calls rest on TCRdb's processing, not on the authors' analysis. In the table there are roughly 410,000 distinct CDR3 sequences, approximately 15% of which are singletons. Another study also made use of these data, one on T cells in Graves' hyperthyroidism and ophthalmopathy.

The source of this sequence is a woman aged 40 to 50 with Graves disease. The chain joins TRBV20-1 to TRBJ2-7; a weak D match, TRBD1 (5 bases). This specimen consisted of peripheral blood mononuclear cells (PBMCs), obtained at new diagnosis, from a patient treated with antithyroid drugs. CDR3 DNA: TGCAGTGCTGGTGAAACAGGAGTTTATTTCGAGCAGTACTTC. Translating gives CSAGETGVYFEQYF.